These 22 T cell receptor beta chains were all obtained from the same sample, sequenced in a study of identical twins. Each CDR3 protein gets one entry after TCRdb re-called the 5' RACE reads with MiXCR. The repertoire consists of a few hundred thousand distinct CDR3 sequences, with more than 9% occurring once and the leading ten covering around 3%. This same sample was also taken into another study, of yellow fever vaccine responses in identical twins.

The sample consisted of PBMCs. The receptors were gathered from a woman younger than 30 in good health.

This clonotype was observed a few times. The chain has TRBV20-1 and TRBJ2-1; D is possibly TRBD1 or TRBD2 (5 bases each). Germline V CDR1 and CDR2: DFQATT, SNEGSKA (reference sequence). Trimming left V 0 bases short and J 1 base short, with 16 bases between. The CDR3 consists of 17 residues. The CDR3 spells CSARDRTGRYSYNEQFF. CDR3 coding DNA: TGCAGTGCTAGAGACCGAACGGGACGGTATTCCTACAATGAGCAGTTCTTC.

V usage is TRBV6-1 and J usage is TRBJ1-2, with 7 nucleotides matching TRBD1. With 6 bases clipped from V and 5 bases from J, the junction kept 15 bases outside the gene matches. The CDR3 is made up of 16 amino acids. Germline V gives CDR1 MNHNS, CDR2 SASEGT. The CDR3 bases are TGTGCCAGCAGCGGGGCGAGACAGGGCACACTATATGGCTACACCTTC. It yields the protein CASSGARQGTLYGYTF.

The V and J genes are TRBV5-1 and TRBJ2-7; no definite D call. From germline, CDR1 is SGHRS and CDR2 YFSETQ. The CDR3 extends over 13 amino acids. V gave up 2 bases and J gave up 3 bases, with 9 bases separating them. The CDR3 nucleotides read TGCGCCAGCAGCTTTAATACCGGCTACGAGCAGTACTTC. Amino acid sequence: CASSFNTGYEQYF.

This clonotype was found a few times. V usage is TRBV12-3 or TRBV12-4 and J usage is TRBJ1-5; D is possibly TRBD1 (6 bases). This CDR3 region has 14 residues. The V and J ends lost 6 bases and 2 bases respectively, with 11 bases between them. The CDR3 protein is CASSNREGNQPQHF. CDR3 DNA: TGTGCCAGCAGCAACAGGGAGGGCAATCAGCCCCAGCATTTT.

This clonotype was picked up many times. The chain has TRBV10-3 and TRBJ2-7, with D perhaps TRBD1 or TRBD2 (5 bases each). CDR3 length equals 15 residues. The V end lost 0 bases, the J end lost 3 bases, and 12 bases lay between the germline ends. The V gene's germline CDR1 is ENHRY and CDR2 SYGVKD. The CDR3 bases are TGTGCCATCAGTGAGTCGAACCGTGGGGGCTACGAGCAGTACTTC. Translation gives CAISESNRGGYEQYF.

This clonotype was seen a handful of times. The chain is built from TRBV20-1 and TRBJ2-7, with 12 bases lining up with TRBD1. The CDR3 spans 15 residues. Germline values: CDR1 DFQATT, CDR2 SNEGSKA (reference sequence). Trimming at V came to 0 bases and at J to 7 bases, leaving 7 bases not matched to a gene. This CDR3 reads CSARDWDRGLVEQYF. As DNA, the CDR3 is TGCAGTGCTAGAGATTGGGACAGGGGGCTAGTTGAGCAGTACTTC.

This clonotype was detected only a few times. CDR3 amino acids: CASLNRQGTYEQYF. The CDR3 DNA is TGTGCCAGCCTGAATCGACAGGGAACATACGAGCAGTACTTC. The chain uses TRBV6-2 or TRBV6-3 and TRBJ2-7; TRBD1 agrees at 7 bases. Losses at the gene ends were 8 bases for V and 4 bases for J; bases not matched to a gene: 11. Germline CDR1 MNHEY, CDR2 SVGEGT. This CDR3 region has 14 residues.

The genes are TRBV20-1 and TRBJ2-3, with 9 bases lining up with TRBD2. The germline gives CDR1 DFQATT, CDR2 SNEGSKA (reference sequence). The CDR3 extends over 13 amino acids. V lost 3 bases, J lost 10 bases, and 8 bases stayed unmatched. DNA for the CDR3: TGCAGTGCTAGGTTTGCTAGCGGGGCGGCGCAGTATTTT. Translating gives CSARFASGAAQYF.

This clonotype has a handful of counts. The rearrangement joins TRBV5-5 to TRBJ2-7; no definite D call. Germline CDR1 and CDR2: SGHKS and YYEKEE (reference sequence). The CDR3 totals 14 residues. Trimming cost V 0 bases and J 4 bases, with 11 bases left between them. The CDR3 DNA is TGTGCCAGCAGCTTGGATTGGGCGGCTTACGAGCAGTACTTC. This sequence encodes CASSLDWAAYEQYF.

This rearrangement joins TRBV12-3 or TRBV12-4 to TRBJ2-2, with D unresolved. V shed 6 bases and J shed 6 bases, with 14 bases lying between them. The CDR3 length is 14 residues. DNA of the CDR3: TGTGCCAGCAGCCCTACTCGGCTGGCCGGGGAGCTGTTTTTT. Translating gives CASSPTRLAGELFF.

This clonotype was counted a few times. The J gene is TRBJ1-5, the V gene TRBV12-3 or TRBV12-4; TRBD1 agrees at 10 bases. J lost 5 bases, V lost 7 bases, and 8 bases had no gene match. The CDR3 length is 15 residues. The CDR3 bases are TGTGCCAGCAAAAGGACAGGGGGGGATTATCAGCCCCAGCATTTT. This sequence encodes CASKRTGGDYQPQHF.

This clonotype has ten or more counts. The rearrangement links TRBV5-1 to TRBJ1-1; TRBD1 matches at 9 bases. CDR3 length equals 16 residues. Losses at the gene ends were 2 bases for V and 0 bases for J; bases not matched to a gene: 5. Germline CDR1 and CDR2: SGHRS and YFSETQ. The CDR3 DNA reads TGCGCCAGCAGCTTAGGACAGGGGAATATGAACACTGAAGCTTTCTTT. As protein: CASSLGQGNMNTEAFF.

This clonotype was seen ten or more times. The chain combines TRBV7-9 with TRBJ2-5; D might be TRBD1 (6 bases). Germline V gene sequence: CDR1 SEHNR, CDR2 FQNEAQ (reference sequence). Trimming left V 5 bases short and J 5 bases short, with 21 bases between. CDR3 length equals 16 residues. DNA for the CDR3: TGTGCCAGCAGCACCCAAACAGGGATACCAGGCGAGACCCAGTACTTC. This translates into CASSTQTGIPGETQYF.

This rearrangement joins TRBV4-2 to TRBJ2-3; D gene ambiguous. Looked up from germline, CDR1 is LGHNA and CDR2 is YNFKEQ. The CDR3 runs 15 residues. Trimming shortened V by 0 bases and J by 0 bases, and 7 bases separated the two germline ends. CDR3 sequence (DNA): TGTGCCAGCAGCCAAGAGTGGCGGAGCACAGATACGCAGTATTTT. Protein: CASSQEWRSTDTQYF.

The V and J genes are TRBV7-8 and TRBJ2-7; D perhaps matches TRBD2 (5 bases). CDR3 length: 15 residues. Germline loops: CDR1 SGHVS, CDR2 FQNEAQ. Trimming removed 3 bases at V and 2 bases at J, with 14 bases between. As DNA, the CDR3 is TGTGCCAGCAGCTTTCAGATCGGGGAAACCTACGAGCAGTACTTC. Amino acids: CASSFQIGETYEQYF.

The chain carries TRBV20-1 and TRBJ2-3, with D possibly TRBD2 on 7 matching bases. This CDR3 is 13 amino acids long. Germline V gene sequence: CDR1 DFQATT, CDR2 SNEGSKA (reference sequence). The CDR3 loop is CNIPAGATDTQYF. In DNA form, the CDR3 reads TGCAACATCCCCGCGGGGGCCACAGATACGCAGTATTTT.

V is TRBV2 and J is TRBJ2-2; 8 nucleotides agree with TRBD2. V shed 2 bases, J shed 5 bases, and the junction held 16 bases outside the gene matches. Per the germline V gene, CDR1 is SNHLY and CDR2 is FYNNEI. The CDR3 is 19 residues long. This CDR3 is CASSERGGPHGGQTGELFF. The CDR3 nucleotides read TGTGCCAGCAGTGAACGGGGGGGCCCACACGGGGGCCAGACCGGGGAGCTGTTTTTT.

This clonotype occurred once. The V and J genes are TRBV20-1 and TRBJ2-3; possibly TRBD1 for D (5 bases). Deletions cut 3 bases from V and 1 base from J, with 14 bases between. CDR3 length: 15 residues. In germline, CDR1 is DFQATT, CDR2 SNEGSKA (reference sequence). The CDR3 loop is CSARVTGRRTDTQYF. The CDR3 nucleotides are TGCAGTGCTAGGGTTACAGGACGACGCACAGATACGCAGTATTTT.

This chain connects TRBV12-3 or TRBV12-4 to TRBJ2-7; TRBD1 agrees at 8 bases. CDR3 size: 14 residues. V trimming: 5 bases; J trimming: 7 bases; junction bases outside the gene matches: 10. The CDR3 spells CASSRTGSHWEQYF. The CDR3 bases are TGTGCCAGCAGTCGGACAGGGAGCCACTGGGAGCAGTACTTC.

The sample holds many counts of this clonotype. V gene TRBV3-1 combines with J gene TRBJ1-1; D not certain. Germline V CDR1 and CDR2: LGHDT, YNNKEL (reference sequence). Trimming shortened V by 4 bases and J by 4 bases, and 7 bases separated the two germline ends. The CDR3 is 12 residues long. The CDR3 DNA follows: TGTGCCAGCAGCCGTACGGGCACTGAAGCTTTCTTT. Its protein is CASSRTGTEAFF.

This clonotype was found many times. This chain connects TRBV5-5 to TRBJ2-7; 10 bases align to TRBD1. V was pared by 2 bases and J by 5 bases, with 7 bases of the junction left unmatched. Per germline, CDR1 SGHKS and CDR2 YYEKEE (reference sequence). The CDR3 loop spans 15 amino acids. The CDR3 DNA sequence: TGTGCCAGCAGCTTTTCTCCCGGGACAGGGGACGAGCAGTACTTC. Amino acid sequence: CASSFSPGTGDEQYF. The full variable domain, in which reference TRBV5-5 and TRBJ2-7 provide the parts outside the CDR3, is DAGVTQSPTHLIKTRGQQVTLRCSPISGHKSVSWYQQVLGQGPQFIFQYYEKEERGRGNFPDRFSARQFPNYSSELNVNALLLGDSALYLCASSFSPGTGDEQYFGPGTRLTVT.

For this clonotype: The germline gene is not matched at one end of the junction; a read error may be the cause. The chain joins TRBV10-3 to TRBJ1-5; D is unclear. The CDR3 spans 14 residues. Germline loops: CDR1 ENHRY, CDR2 SYGVKD. The CDR3 spells CATGDPGSNQPQHF. As DNA, the CDR3 is TGCGCCACCGGCGATCCGGGGTCGAATCAGCCCCAGCATTTT.